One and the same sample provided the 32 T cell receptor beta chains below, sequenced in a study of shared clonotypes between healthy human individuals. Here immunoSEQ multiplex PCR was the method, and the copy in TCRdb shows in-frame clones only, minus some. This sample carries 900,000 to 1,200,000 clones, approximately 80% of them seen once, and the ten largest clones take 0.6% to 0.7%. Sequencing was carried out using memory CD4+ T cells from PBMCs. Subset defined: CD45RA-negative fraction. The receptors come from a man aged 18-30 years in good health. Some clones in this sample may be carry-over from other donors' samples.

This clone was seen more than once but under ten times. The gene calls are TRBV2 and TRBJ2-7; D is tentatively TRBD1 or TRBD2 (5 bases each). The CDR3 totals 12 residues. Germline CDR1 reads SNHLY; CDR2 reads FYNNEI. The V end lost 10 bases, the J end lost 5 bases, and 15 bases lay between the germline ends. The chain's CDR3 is CANSRGPNEQYF. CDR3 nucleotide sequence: TGTGCCAATTCTAGGGGACCTAACGAGCAGTACTTC. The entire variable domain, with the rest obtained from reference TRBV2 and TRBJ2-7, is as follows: EPEVTQTPSHQVTQMGQEVILRCVPISNHLYFYWYRQILGQKVEFLVSFYNNEISEKSEIFDDQFSVERPDGSNFTLKIRSTKLEDSAMYFCANSRGPNEQYFGPGTRLTVT.

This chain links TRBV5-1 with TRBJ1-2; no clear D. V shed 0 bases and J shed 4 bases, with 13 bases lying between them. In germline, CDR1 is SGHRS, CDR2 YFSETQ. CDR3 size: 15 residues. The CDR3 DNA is TGCGCCAGCAGCTTGGGCCAGACCTACAGCTATGGCTACACCTTC. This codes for CASSLGQTYSYGYTF.

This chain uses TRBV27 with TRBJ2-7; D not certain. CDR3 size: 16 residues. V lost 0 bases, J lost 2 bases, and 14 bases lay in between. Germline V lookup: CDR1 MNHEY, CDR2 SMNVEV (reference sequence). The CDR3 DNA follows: TGTGCCAGCAGTTTATCCCCGACACAGTTGCCCTACGAGCAGTACTTC. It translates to CASSLSPTQLPYEQYF.

DNA for the CDR3: TGTGCCAGTAGTATGCCGGGGGCCAACTATGGCTACACCTTC. It yields the protein CASSMPGANYGYTF. The chain links TRBV19 to TRBJ1-2; possible D gene TRBD1, 6 bases. Germline values: CDR1 LNHDA, CDR2 SQIVND (reference sequence). CDR3 length: 14 residues. Deletions cut 3 bases from V and 2 bases from J, with 10 bases between.

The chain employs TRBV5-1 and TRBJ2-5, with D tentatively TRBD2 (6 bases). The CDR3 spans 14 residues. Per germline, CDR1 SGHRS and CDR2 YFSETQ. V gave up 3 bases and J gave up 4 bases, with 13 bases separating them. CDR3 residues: CASSSSSSAETQYF. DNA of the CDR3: TGCGCCAGCAGCTCCAGTTCTAGCGCAGAGACCCAGTACTTC.

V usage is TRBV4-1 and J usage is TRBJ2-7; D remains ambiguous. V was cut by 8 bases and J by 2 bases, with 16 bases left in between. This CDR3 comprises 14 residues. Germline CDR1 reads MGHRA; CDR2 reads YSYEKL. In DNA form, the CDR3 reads TGCGCCAGCGGTGGGCGGAGACAAACCTACGAGCAGTACTTC. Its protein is CASGGRRQTYEQYF.

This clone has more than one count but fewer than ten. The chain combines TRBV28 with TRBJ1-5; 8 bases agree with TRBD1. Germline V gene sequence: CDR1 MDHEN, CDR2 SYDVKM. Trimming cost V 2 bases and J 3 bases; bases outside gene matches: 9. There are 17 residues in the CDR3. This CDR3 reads CASSLGQGRGFNQPQHF. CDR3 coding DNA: TGTGCCAGCAGTTTAGGACAGGGACGAGGGTTCAATCAGCCCCAGCATTTT.

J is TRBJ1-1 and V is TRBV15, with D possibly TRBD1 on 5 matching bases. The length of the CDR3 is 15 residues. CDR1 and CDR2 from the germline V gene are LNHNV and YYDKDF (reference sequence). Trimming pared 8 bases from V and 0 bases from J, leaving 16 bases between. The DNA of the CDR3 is TGTGCCACCTCATTGGGACGGCTGATGAACACTGAAGCTTTCTTT. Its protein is CATSLGRLMNTEAFF. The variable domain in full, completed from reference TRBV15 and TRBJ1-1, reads DAMVIQNPRYQVTQFGKPVTLSCSQTLNHNVMYWYQQKSSQAPKLLFHYYDKDFNNEADTPDNFQSRRPNTSFCFLDIRSPGLGDTAMYLCATSLGRLMNTEAFFGQGTRLTVV.

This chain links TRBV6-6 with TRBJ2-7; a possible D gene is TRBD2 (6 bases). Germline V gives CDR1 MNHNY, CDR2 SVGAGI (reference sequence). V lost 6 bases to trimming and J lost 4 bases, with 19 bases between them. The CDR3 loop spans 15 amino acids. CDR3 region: CASSPTRELRYEQYF. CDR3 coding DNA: TGTGCCAGCAGCCCTACGCGGGAATTAAGATACGAGCAGTACTTC.

Here the CDR3 DNA reads TGTGCCAGCAGTGAAGGGGACAGGGGTGGGACCCAGTACTTC. This gives the protein CASSEGDRGGTQYF. The chain is built from TRBV2 and TRBJ2-5; 10 positions agree with TRBD1. The junction had 3 bases not matched to a gene; V was cut back by 1 base and J by 7 bases. CDR1 is SNHLY, CDR2 FYNNEI, per germline. There are 14 residues in the CDR3.

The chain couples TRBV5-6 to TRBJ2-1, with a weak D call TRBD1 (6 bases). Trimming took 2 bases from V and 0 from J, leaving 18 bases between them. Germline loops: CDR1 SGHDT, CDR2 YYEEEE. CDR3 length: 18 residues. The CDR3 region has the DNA TGTGCCAGCAGCTTTTTTTTAAAGGACAGAAGCTCCTACAATGAGCAGTTCTTC. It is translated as CASSFFLKDRSSYNEQFF.

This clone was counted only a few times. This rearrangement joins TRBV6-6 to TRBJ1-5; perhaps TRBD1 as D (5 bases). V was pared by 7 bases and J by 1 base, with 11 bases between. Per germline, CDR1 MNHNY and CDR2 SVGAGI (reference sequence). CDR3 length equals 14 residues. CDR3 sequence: CASKGRQSNQPQHF. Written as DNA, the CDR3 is TGTGCCAGCAAGGGGAGACAGAGCAATCAGCCCCAGCATTTT.

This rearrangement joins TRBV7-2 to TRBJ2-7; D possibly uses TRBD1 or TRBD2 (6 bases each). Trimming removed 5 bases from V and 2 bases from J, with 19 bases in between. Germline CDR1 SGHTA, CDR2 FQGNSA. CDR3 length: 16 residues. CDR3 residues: CASSKYGGHSPYEQYF. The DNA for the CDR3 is TGTGCCAGCAGCAAATACGGGGGCCACTCCCCCTACGAGCAGTACTTC.

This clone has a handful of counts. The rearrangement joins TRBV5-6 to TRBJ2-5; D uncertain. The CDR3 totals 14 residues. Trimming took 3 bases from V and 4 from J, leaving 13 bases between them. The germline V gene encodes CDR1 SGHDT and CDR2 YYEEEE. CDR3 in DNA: TGTGCCAGCAGCTCCCGACAAGTCCGAGAGACCCAGTACTTC. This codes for CASSSRQVRETQYF.

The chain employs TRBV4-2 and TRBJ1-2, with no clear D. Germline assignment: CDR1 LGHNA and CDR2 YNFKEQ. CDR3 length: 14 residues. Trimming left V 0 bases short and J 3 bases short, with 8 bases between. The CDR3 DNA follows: TGTGCCAGCAGCCAAGAAACGGGGTACTATGGCTACACCTTC. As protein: CASSQETGYYGYTF.

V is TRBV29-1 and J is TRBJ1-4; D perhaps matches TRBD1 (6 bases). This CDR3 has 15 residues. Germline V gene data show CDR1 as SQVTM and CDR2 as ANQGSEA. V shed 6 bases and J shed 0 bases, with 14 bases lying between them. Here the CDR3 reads CSVTGLEATNEKLFF. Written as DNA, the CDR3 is TGCAGCGTCACAGGGCTGGAAGCAACTAATGAAAAACTGTTTTTT.

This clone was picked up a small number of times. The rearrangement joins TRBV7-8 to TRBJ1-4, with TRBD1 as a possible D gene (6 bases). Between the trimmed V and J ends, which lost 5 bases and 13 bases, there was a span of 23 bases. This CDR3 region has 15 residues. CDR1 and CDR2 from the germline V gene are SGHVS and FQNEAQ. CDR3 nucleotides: TGTGCCAGCAGCCCCCGGAGGGGGACGGCGGAGGTACTGTTTTTT. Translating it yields CASSPRRGTAEVLFF. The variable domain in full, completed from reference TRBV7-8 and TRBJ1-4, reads GAGVSQSPRYKVAKRGQDVALRCDPISGHVSLFWYQQALGQGPEFLTYFQNEAQLDKSGLPSDRFFAERPEGSVSTLKIQRTQQEDSAVYLCASSPRRGTAEVLFFGSGTQLSVL.

In DNA, the CDR3 is TGTGCCATCAGTGGGACTAGCTCTGGGGCCAACGTCCTGACTTTC. Translated: CAISGTSSGANVLTF. The chain joins TRBV10-3 to TRBJ2-6; 7 nucleotides line up with TRBD2. Germline values: CDR1 ENHRY, CDR2 SYGVKD. The CDR3 has 15 amino acids. The V gene end was trimmed by 4 bases and the J gene end by 0 bases; junction bases not matched to a gene: 0.

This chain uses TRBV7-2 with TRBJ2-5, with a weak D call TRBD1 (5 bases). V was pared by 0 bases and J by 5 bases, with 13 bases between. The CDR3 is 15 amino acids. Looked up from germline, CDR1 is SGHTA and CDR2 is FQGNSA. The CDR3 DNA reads TGTGCCAGCAGCTTAGCCTCCAGGGCTGGCGAGACCCAGTACTTC. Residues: CASSLASRAGETQYF.

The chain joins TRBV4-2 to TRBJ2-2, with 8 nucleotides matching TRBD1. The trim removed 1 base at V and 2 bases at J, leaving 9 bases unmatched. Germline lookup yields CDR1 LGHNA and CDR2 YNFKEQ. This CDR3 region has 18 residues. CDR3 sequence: CASSQVLSGQGNTGELFF. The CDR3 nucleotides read TGTGCCAGCAGCCAAGTTCTATCCGGACAGGGTAACACCGGGGAGCTGTTTTTT.

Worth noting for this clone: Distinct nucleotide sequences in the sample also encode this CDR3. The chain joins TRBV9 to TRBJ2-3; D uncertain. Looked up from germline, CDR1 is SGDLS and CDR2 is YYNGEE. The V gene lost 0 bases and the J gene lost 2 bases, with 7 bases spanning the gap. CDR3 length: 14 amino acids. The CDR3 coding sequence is TGTGCCAGCAGCGTAGCTCCTTCCACAGATACGCAGTATTTT. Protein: CASSVAPSTDTQYF.

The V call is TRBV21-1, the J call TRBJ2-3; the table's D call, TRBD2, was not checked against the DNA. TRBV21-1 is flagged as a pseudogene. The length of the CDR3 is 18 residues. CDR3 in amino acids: CASSKGGLAGVVPDTQYF. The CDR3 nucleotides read TGTGCCAGCAGCAAAGGAGGACTAGCGGGAGTGGTCCCAGATACGCAGTATTTT.

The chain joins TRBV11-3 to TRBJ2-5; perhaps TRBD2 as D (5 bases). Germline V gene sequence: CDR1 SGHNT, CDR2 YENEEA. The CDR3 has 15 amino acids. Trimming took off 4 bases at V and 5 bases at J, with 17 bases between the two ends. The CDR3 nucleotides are TGTGCCAGCAGCTCCGGGGTGAATGATGTGGAGACCCAGTACTTC. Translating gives CASSSGVNDVETQYF.

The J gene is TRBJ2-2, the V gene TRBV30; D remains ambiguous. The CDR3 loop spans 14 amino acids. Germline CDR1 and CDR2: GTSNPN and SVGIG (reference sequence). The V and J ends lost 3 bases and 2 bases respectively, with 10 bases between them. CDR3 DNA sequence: TGTGCCTGGAGGGCTAGGTACAACACCGGGGAGCTGTTTTTT. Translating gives CAWRARYNTGELFF.

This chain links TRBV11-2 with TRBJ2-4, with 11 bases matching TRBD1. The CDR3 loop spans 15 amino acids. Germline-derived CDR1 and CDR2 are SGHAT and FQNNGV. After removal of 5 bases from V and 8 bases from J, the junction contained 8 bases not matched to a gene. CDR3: CASSHPGTGGYIQYF. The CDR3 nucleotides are TGTGCCAGCAGCCATCCCGGGACAGGGGGATACATTCAGTACTTC. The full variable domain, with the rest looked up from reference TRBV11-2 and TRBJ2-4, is EAGVAQSPRYKIIEKRQSVAFWCNPISGHATLYWYQQILGQGPKLLIQFQNNGVVDDSQLPKDRFSAERLKGVDSTLKIQPAKLEDSAVYLCASSHPGTGGYIQYFGAGTRLSVL.

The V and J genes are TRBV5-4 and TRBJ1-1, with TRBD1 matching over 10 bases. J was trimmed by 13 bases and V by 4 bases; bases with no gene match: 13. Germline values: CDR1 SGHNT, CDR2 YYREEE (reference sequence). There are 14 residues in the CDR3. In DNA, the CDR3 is TGTGCCAGCAGCGAACCGACAGGGGGCCACGGGGATTTCTTT. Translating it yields CASSEPTGGHGDFF.

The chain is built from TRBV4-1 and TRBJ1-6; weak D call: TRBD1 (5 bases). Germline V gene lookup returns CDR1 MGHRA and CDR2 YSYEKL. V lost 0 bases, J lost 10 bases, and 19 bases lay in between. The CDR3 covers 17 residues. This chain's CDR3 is CASSQDSAGLVESPLHF. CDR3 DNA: TGCGCCAGCAGCCAAGATAGCGCAGGGTTAGTAGAATCACCCCTCCACTTT.

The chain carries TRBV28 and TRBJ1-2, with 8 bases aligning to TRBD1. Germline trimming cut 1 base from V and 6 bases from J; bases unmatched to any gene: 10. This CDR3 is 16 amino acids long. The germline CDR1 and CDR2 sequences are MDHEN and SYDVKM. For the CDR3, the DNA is TGTGCCAGCAGTTTATTTGGACAGGGCTGGGGCCATGGCTACACCTTC. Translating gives CASSLFGQGWGHGYTF.

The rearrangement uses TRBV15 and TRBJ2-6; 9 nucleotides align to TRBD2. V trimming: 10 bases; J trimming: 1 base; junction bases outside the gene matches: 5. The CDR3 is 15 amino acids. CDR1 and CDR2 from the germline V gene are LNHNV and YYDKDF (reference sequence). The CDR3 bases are TGTGCCAGCTCTAGCGGGACTTCTGGGGCCAACGTCCTGACTTTC. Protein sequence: CASSSGTSGANVLTF.

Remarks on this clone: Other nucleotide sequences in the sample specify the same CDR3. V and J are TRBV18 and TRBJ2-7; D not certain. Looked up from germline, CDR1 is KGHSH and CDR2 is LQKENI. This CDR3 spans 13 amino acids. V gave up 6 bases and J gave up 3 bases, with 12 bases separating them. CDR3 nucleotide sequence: TGTGCCAGCTCCCCCGGTACGGGCTACGAGCAGTACTTC. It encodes CASSPGTGYEQYF.

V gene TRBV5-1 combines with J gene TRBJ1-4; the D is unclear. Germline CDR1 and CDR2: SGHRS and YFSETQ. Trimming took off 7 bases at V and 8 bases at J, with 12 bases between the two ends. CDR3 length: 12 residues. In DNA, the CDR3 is TGCGCCAGCTCCAAAGACCTCGAAAAACTGTTTTTT. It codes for CASSKDLEKLFF.

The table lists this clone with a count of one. The CDR3 here is CASSGGPGQAVNEQYF. The CDR3 DNA reads as TGTGCCAGCAGTGGCGGCCCGGGACAGGCGGTGAACGAGCAGTACTTC. The chain carries TRBV2 and TRBJ2-7, with 8 bases identical to TRBD1. This CDR3 has 16 residues. V lost 4 bases, J lost 5 bases, and 13 bases stayed unmatched. CDR1 is SNHLY and CDR2 is FYNNEI in the germline V gene.